The present entry profiles one T cell receptor beta chain with its context. In germline, CDR1 is SGHRS, CDR2 YFSETQ. This CDR3 has 14 residues. The ends were cut back, 4 bases at V and 8 bases at J, with 16 bases in the middle. The data belong to a study of T cells in tuberculosis. The wider study: CD1B tetramers identified T cells specific for mycobacterial lipid GMM.

Profiled with immunoSEQ multiplex PCR; TCRdb holds only in-frame clones, not every one. The repertoire consists of approximately 30,000 clones, with approximately 96% occurring once and the leading ten covering roughly 6.2%. The source of this sequence is a donor aged 10-29 years with latent tuberculosis or without tuberculosis infection. Material for sequencing was PBMCs. This rearrangement joins TRBV5-1 to TRBJ1-3, with TRBD1 as a possible D gene (6 bases). The DNA of the CDR3 is TGCGCCAGCAGCCCTCCACAGGGACGGGACACCATATATTTT. It translates to CASSPPQGRDTIYF.